A selection of T cell receptor beta chains follows, all from one sample in a study of blood T cells in healthy people across ages. TCRdb called the 5' RACE reads again in MiXCR, with one record for every CDR3 protein. The sample holds approximately 690,000 distinct CDR3 sequences, around two fifths seen once. The sequenced material came from blood. The receptors here all came from an older man in good health. CDR3s leave out the opening cysteine and the closing phenylalanine or tryptophan.

TRBV7-2,TRBJ2-3,ASSFVLASNGDTQY
TRBV29-1,NA,SVEVRSASYNEQY
TRBV11-3,TRBJ2-5,ASSPGGVQETQY
TRBV9,TRBJ2-3,ASSEGLEKTDTQY
TRBV4-2,TRBJ1-1,ASSQLEGEGEAF
TRBV9,TRBJ2-1,ASSVGGMIHNEQF
TRBV11-2,TRBJ2-5,ASSFDGIQETQY
TRBV15,TRBJ2-2,ATSRDRPSLANTGELF
TRBV19,TRBJ1-1,ASKMGEVTNEAF
TRBV7-2,TRBJ1-6,ASSLEVTSSYNSPLH
TRBV30,TRBJ1-6,AWSRGGQLNNSPLH
TRBV6-2/TRBV6-3,TRBJ2-1,ASSYPIAGQF
TRBV6-1,TRBJ1-1,ASSEFQGGNTEAF
TRBV24-1,TRBJ1-5,ATSGRGTQPQH
TRBV7-2,TRBJ2-5,ASIREPNQETQY
TRBV4-2,TRBJ2-1,ASSQDVRQGQYNEQF
TRBV10-1,TRBJ2-5,ASSDSQYQETQY
TRBV2,TRBJ1-6,ASSGTGSWNSPLH
TRBV29-1,TRBJ1-2,SVEDPGTGNYGYT
TRBV6-5,TRBJ1-2,ASSTDRAQNGYGYT
TRBV6-4,TRBJ2-1,ASSDYPHNEQF
TRBV6-2/TRBV6-3,TRBJ2-1,ASSWGQGTYNEQF
TRBV7-2,TRBJ2-6,VQGQGANVLT
TRBV20-1,TRBJ2-1,SAPGLAGVSNEQF
TRBV20-1,TRBJ2-5,SAPLAPQETQY
TRBV9,TRBJ1-5,ASSVGGTTQPQH
TRBV20-1,TRBJ2-7,SALHGTSYEAQY